The 20 T cell receptor beta chains presented below share a single source sample, sequenced in a study of T cells after yellow fever vaccination. MiXCR was run by TCRdb on the 5' RACE reads, yielding one entry per CDR3 protein. The data contain 450,000 to 600,000 distinct CDR3 sequences, about 15% of them seen just once; the ten biggest clones take up roughly 17%. The source was PBMCs, collected around 5 days after the first yellow fever vaccination. The receptor source for this set is a young man who received the YFV17D yellow fever vaccine.

The J gene is TRBJ1-1, the V gene TRBV2; D gene uncertain. The germline V gene encodes CDR1 SNHLY and CDR2 FYNNEI. The germline V and J ends were trimmed by 3 bases and 1 base, with 9 bases remaining between them. There are 14 residues in the CDR3. The DNA for the CDR3 is TGTGCCAGCAGTGATTCGTTCCAGAACACTGAAGCTTTCTTT. Translation gives CASSDSFQNTEAFF.

The CDR3 loop is CASSLLHDREQFF. In nucleotides, the CDR3 is TGTGCCAGCAGCCTACTCCACGATCGTGAGCAGTTCTTC. The V gene is TRBV7-9, the J gene TRBJ2-1; D remains ambiguous. The CDR3 runs to 13 residues. From germline, CDR1 is SEHNR and CDR2 FQNEAQ (reference sequence). V was pared by 5 bases and J by 9 bases, with 14 bases between.

V and J are TRBV9 and TRBJ1-5; TRBD1 agrees at 7 bases. The J segment lost 0 bases and the V segment lost 5 bases, leaving 5 bases of the junction unmatched. CDR1 and CDR2 from the germline V gene are SGDLS and YYNGEE. The CDR3 is 15 residues long. DNA of the CDR3: TGTGCCAGCAGTCCTACAGGGGATAGCAATCAGCCCCAGCATTTT. It encodes CASSPTGDSNQPQHF.

The genes are TRBV29-1 and TRBJ1-4; 8 nucleotides align to TRBD1. From germline, CDR1 is SQVTM and CDR2 ANQGSEA. CDR3 size: 13 residues. With V trimmed by 8 bases and J by 1 base, 3 bases remained unmatched. The CDR3 protein is CSITGGTNEKLFF. In nucleotides, the CDR3 is TGCAGCATTACAGGGGGAACTAATGAAAAACTGTTTTTT.

V and J are TRBV6-5 and TRBJ2-1; no reliable D call. This CDR3 comprises 14 residues. In germline, CDR1 is MNHEY, CDR2 SVGAGI. V was cut by 4 bases and J by 1 base, with 8 bases left in between. The CDR3 sequence is CASSSSISYNEQFF. Here the CDR3 DNA reads TGTGCCAGCAGTTCGTCGATATCCTACAATGAGCAGTTCTTC.

The chain links TRBV7-9 to TRBJ1-1; no definite D call. V gave up 6 bases and J gave up 6 bases, with 14 bases separating them. This CDR3 comprises 13 residues. The germline V gene has CDR1 SEHNR and CDR2 FQNEAQ (reference sequence). CDR3 sequence: CASSLNVLSEAFF. CDR3 nucleotides: TGTGCCAGCAGTTTAAACGTATTGTCTGAAGCTTTCTTT.

This clonotype came up a few times. The rearrangement uses TRBV6-5 and TRBJ1-6; TRBD1 aligns across 7 bases. The V gene end was trimmed by 2 bases and the J gene end by 6 bases; junction bases not matched to a gene: 4. This CDR3 is 15 amino acids long. CDR1 and CDR2 from the germline V gene are MNHEY and SVGAGI. CDR3: CASSYRGLGNSPLHF. Here the CDR3 DNA reads TGTGCCAGCAGTTACAGGGGGCTAGGTAATTCACCCCTCCACTTT.

This clonotype showed up just a few times. V and J are TRBV18 and TRBJ2-7; D call uncertain. CDR3 length equals 12 residues. CDR1 KGHSH and CDR2 LQKENI come from the germline V gene. Trimming left V 4 bases short and J 5 bases short, with 9 bases between. CDR3 DNA sequence: TGTGCCAGCTCACGGTCGGCTCACGAGCAGTACGTC. Translation gives CASSRSAHEQYV.

Concerning this clonotype itself: The germline gene is not matched at one end of the junction; a read error may be the cause. The chain employs TRBV12-3 or TRBV12-4 and TRBJ2-5; TRBD1 is a possible D gene (5 bases). This CDR3 is 14 amino acids long. CDR3 DNA: TGTGCCAGCAGCAGGGAAGGGAACCAAGAGACCCAGTGCTTC. Its protein is CASSREGNQETQCF.

This clonotype occurred a few times. The V gene is TRBV20-1, the J gene TRBJ1-5; possibly TRBD1 for D (5 bases). V lost 4 bases and J lost 1, with 11 bases in between. CDR1 is DFQATT and CDR2 is SNEGSKA in the germline V gene (reference sequence). The CDR3 runs to 14 residues. CDR3 nucleotides: TGCAGTGCTACACAGGCGGACAGCAATCAGCCCCAGCATTTT. Translated: CSATQADSNQPQHF.

This clonotype was counted between two and nine times. This chain connects TRBV3-1 to TRBJ1-4, with no clear D. Trimming pared 0 bases from V and 12 bases from J, leaving 20 bases between. Germline V lookup: CDR1 LGHDT, CDR2 YNNKEL (reference sequence). This CDR3 region has 16 residues. The CDR3 loop is CASSQEVQANLPELFF. In DNA, the CDR3 is TGTGCCAGCAGCCAAGAGGTTCAGGCCAACCTGCCGGAACTGTTTTTT.

The V gene is TRBV4-3, the J gene TRBJ2-6; possibly TRBD2 for D (5 bases). The V end was cut by 1 base, the J end by 1 base, with 14 bases between. Germline lookup yields CDR1 LGHNA and CDR2 YSLEER. The CDR3 length is 18 residues. As DNA, the CDR3 is TGCGCCAGCAGCCAAGTGGGCGGGTTTCCATCTGGGGCCAACGTCCTGACTTTC. As protein: CASSQVGGFPSGANVLTF.

This clonotype came up a few times. An end of the junction does not agree with germline; a read error may underlie this. This sequence joins TRBV7-7 and TRBJ2-7; D gene unclear. The CDR3 covers 13 residues. Germline V lookup: CDR1 SSHAT, CDR2 FNYEAQ (reference sequence). The CDR3 loop is CASSASYNYEQHF. In DNA form, the CDR3 reads TGTGCCAGCAGCGCCTCTTATAACTACGAGCAGCACTTC.

This clonotype was counted only a few times. The V call is TRBV27, the J call TRBJ1-2, with D perhaps matching TRBD1 (6 bases). The CDR3 spans 15 residues. The germline V and J ends were trimmed by 5 bases and 0 bases, with 13 bases remaining between them. The germline V gene encodes CDR1 MNHEY and CDR2 SMNVEV (reference sequence). The CDR3 sequence is CASSLRTAANYGYTF. For the CDR3, the DNA is TGTGCCAGCAGTCTCCGGACAGCAGCTAACTATGGCTACACCTTC.

This clonotype has a count of ten or more. J is TRBJ1-5 and V is TRBV14; D gene uncertain. V was clipped by 2 bases and J by 0 bases, with 5 bases between them. Germline CDR1 and CDR2: SGHDN and FVKESK. This CDR3 is built from 14 residues. CDR3 nucleotides: TGTGCCAGCAGCCAAAGTTATAGCAATCAGCCCCAGCATTTT. Protein: CASSQSYSNQPQHF.

V is TRBV19 and J is TRBJ2-2; TRBD1 aligns across 9 bases. Germline V lookup: CDR1 LNHDA, CDR2 SQIVND (reference sequence). This CDR3 is built from 15 residues. The V segment lost 6 bases and the J segment 3 bases; nucleotides outside the gene matches: 5. CDR3 sequence: CASSETGGDTGELFF. CDR3 DNA: TGTGCCAGTAGCGAGACAGGGGGTGACACCGGGGAGCTGTTTTTT. The full variable domain, with the rest looked up from reference TRBV19 and TRBJ2-2, is DGGITQSPKYLFRKEGQNVTLSCEQNLNHDAMYWYRQDPGQGLRLIYYSQIVNDFQKGDIAEGYSVSREKKESFPLTVTSAQKNPTAFYLCASSETGGDTGELFFGEGSRLTVL.

This clonotype occurred a few times. The rearrangement uses TRBV7-2 and TRBJ2-2; TRBD2 matches at 11 bases. The CDR3 is 16 amino acids. Germline CDR1 is SGHTA and CDR2 is FQGNSA. Losses at the gene ends were 3 bases for V and 6 bases for J; bases not matched to a gene: 6. CDR3: CASSFETSGAPGELFF. The DNA of the CDR3 is TGTGCCAGCAGCTTTGAGACTAGCGGGGCACCCGGGGAGCTGTTTTTT.

This clonotype came up a few times. CDR3 in DNA: TGTGCCAGCAGTTACCGTGGGTACACGCAAGAGACCCAGTACTTC. This encodes CASSYRGYTQETQYF. V is TRBV6-5 and J is TRBJ2-5; no clear D gene. V lost 2 bases and J 2 bases, leaving 12 bases between the germline ends. The CDR3 runs to 15 residues. Germline CDR1 is MNHEY and CDR2 is SVGAGI.

A few counts support this clonotype. The gene calls are TRBV3-1 and TRBJ2-5, with 7 bases aligning to TRBD2. Per the germline V gene, CDR1 is LGHDT and CDR2 is YNNKEL (reference sequence). The CDR3 loop spans 15 amino acids. Unmatched junction bases numbered 10, after V lost 4 bases and J lost 5 bases. CDR3 protein: CASSPRGGGFETQYF. For the CDR3, the DNA is TGTGCCAGCAGCCCCCGCGGCGGGGGATTCGAGACCCAGTACTTC.

The genes are TRBV11-2 and TRBJ1-4; unclear D gene. Deletions cut 5 bases from V and 3 bases from J, with 16 bases between. This CDR3 region has 16 residues. Germline-derived CDR1 and CDR2 are SGHAT and FQNNGV. CDR3 in DNA: TGTGCCAGCAGCCCCGAAGCGGTAGGCTCTAATGAAAAACTGTTTTTT. It codes for CASSPEAVGSNEKLFF.